Listed below are T cell receptor beta chains from one sample, sequenced in a study of CD8 T cells in Susac syndrome. TCRdb re-derived calls from the immunoSEQ multiplex PCR reads in MiXCR, one entry per CDR3 protein. The profile shows 160,000 or so distinct CDR3 sequences, roughly 92% of them singletons. The sequenced sample consisted of CD4+ T cells from PBMCs. The receptors were gathered from a human donor with Susac syndrome. The CDR3 runs from the conserved cysteine through the conserved F or W. The order of the fields is CDR3 DNA, CDR3 protein, J gene, V gene, clone size, D gene. A D gene is named only where the DNA matches it firmly. Rows give clone size only sometimes, using once, few, many, or a class for an expanded clone.

CDR3 DNA: TGTGCCAGCAGCCAAGGCTGGGAGCAGTACTTC; CDR3 protein: CASSQGWEQYF; J gene: TRBJ2-7; V gene: TRBV6-5; clone size: -; D gene: -
CDR3 DNA: TGTGCCAGCGCCAATTACCGGGGTTCGGATGGCTACACCTTC; CDR3 protein: CASANYRGSDGYTF; J gene: TRBJ1-2; V gene: TRBV11-2; clone size: -; D gene: -
CDR3 DNA: TGTGCCAGCAGCCGTGACCGGGACAACTCCTATAATTCACCCCTCCACTTT; CDR3 protein: CASSRDRDNSYNSPLHF; J gene: TRBJ1-6; V gene: TRBV27; clone size: -; D gene: -
CDR3 DNA: TGTGCCAGCAGGCAGGATGGCACTACCTATGGCTACACCTTC; CDR3 protein: CASRQDGTTYGYTF; J gene: TRBJ1-2; V gene: TRBV6-2/TRBV6-3; clone size: -; D gene: -
CDR3 DNA: TGTGCCAGCAGGCCCGGGACAGCGAGTGAGCAGTTCTTC; CDR3 protein: CASRPGTASEQFF; J gene: TRBJ2-1; V gene: TRBV2; clone size: -; D gene: TRBD1
CDR3 DNA: TGCAGTGCCCCCCCCGGCAGCGAAGAGACCCAGTACTTC; CDR3 protein: CSAPPGSEETQYF; J gene: TRBJ2-5; V gene: TRBV20-1; clone size: -; D gene: -
CDR3 DNA: TGTGCCAGCAGTCCCGGGCGGGGGGGCCCAACTACTAACTATGGCTACACCTTC; CDR3 protein: CASSPGRGGPTTNYGYTF; J gene: TRBJ1-2; V gene: TRBV12-3/TRBV12-4; clone size: -; D gene: -
CDR3 DNA: TGTGCCTGGAGGCTTTTAGCGGGGGGGCTGGCTGGGGCCAACGTCCTGACTTTC; CDR3 protein: CAWRLLAGGLAGANVLTF; J gene: TRBJ2-6; V gene: TRBV30; clone size: -; D gene: TRBD2
CDR3 DNA: TGCAGTGCTAGTCTGGCTCAAGATACGCAGTATTTT; CDR3 protein: CSASLAQDTQYF; J gene: TRBJ2-3; V gene: TRBV20-1; clone size: -; D gene: -
CDR3 DNA: TGTGCCAGCTCAGAGGGGCCGTACGAGCAGTACTTC; CDR3 protein: CASSEGPYEQYF; J gene: TRBJ2-7; V gene: TRBV18; clone size: few; D gene: -
CDR3 DNA: TGTGCCAGCAGTTATAGGAGGGGGAAGGCCTACGAGCAGTACTTC; CDR3 protein: CASSYRRGKAYEQYF; J gene: TRBJ2-7; V gene: TRBV6-2/TRBV6-3; clone size: -; D gene: -
CDR3 DNA: TGTGCCAGCAGCCCGGGGACGTATCAGCCCCAGCATTTT; CDR3 protein: CASSPGTYQPQHF; J gene: TRBJ1-5; V gene: TRBV6-5; clone size: -; D gene: -
CDR3 DNA: TGCGCCAGCAGCTCCCAGCTAGCGGGGGCCTACGAGCAGTACTTC; CDR3 protein: CASSSQLAGAYEQYF; J gene: TRBJ2-7; V gene: TRBV5-1; clone size: -; D gene: TRBD2
CDR3 DNA: TGTGCCAGCAGCGTAGCCCTCTCCCCAGCTGGAAACACCATATATTTT; CDR3 protein: CASSVALSPAGNTIYF; J gene: TRBJ1-3; V gene: TRBV9; clone size: -; D gene: -
CDR3 DNA: TGCAGTGCCTACGATAGCGGGGGGGTAATGGAGACCCAGTACTTC; CDR3 protein: CSAYDSGGVMETQYF; J gene: TRBJ2-5; V gene: TRBV20-1; clone size: once; D gene: TRBD2
CDR3 DNA: TGTGCCAGCAGTTACTGGGGCAGAAACAATGAGCAGTTCTTC; CDR3 protein: CASSYWGRNNEQFF; J gene: TRBJ2-1; V gene: TRBV6-2/TRBV6-3; clone size: -; D gene: -
CDR3 DNA: TGCAGCGTTGACAGGGGGACCGGGGAGCTGTTTTTT; CDR3 protein: CSVDRGTGELFF; J gene: TRBJ2-2; V gene: TRBV29-1; clone size: -; D gene: TRBD1
CDR3 DNA: TGTGCCAGCAGTTTACCCCGGGACAGGGTTCATTCACCCCTCCACTTT; CDR3 protein: CASSLPRDRVHSPLHF; J gene: TRBJ1-6; V gene: TRBV12-3/TRBV12-4; clone size: -; D gene: TRBD1
CDR3 DNA: TGTGCCAGCAGTGGAGAAGGGGGGCACTATGGCTACACCTTC; CDR3 protein: CASSGEGGHYGYTF; J gene: TRBJ1-2; V gene: TRBV25-1; clone size: -; D gene: -
CDR3 DNA: TGTGCCAGCAGCCCCCTGGGACTAGCGGGGAAGGATACGCAGTATTTT; CDR3 protein: CASSPLGLAGKDTQYF; J gene: TRBJ2-3; V gene: TRBV14; clone size: -; D gene: TRBD2
CDR3 DNA: TGCAGTGCTCTCAGGGGGGCCGCTTCTAATGAGCAGTTCTTC; CDR3 protein: CSALRGAASNEQFF; J gene: TRBJ2-1; V gene: TRBV20-1; clone size: -; D gene: -
CDR3 DNA: TGTGCCAGCTCACCGAAGGGCCCAGGGGGTAAAACTGGGGCCAACGTCCTGACTTTC; CDR3 protein: CASSPKGPGGKTGANVLTF; J gene: TRBJ2-6; V gene: TRBV18; clone size: once; D gene: TRBD1
CDR3 DNA: TGTGCCAGCAGAAAACCGGACAGGGAAGGGACAGATACGCAGTATTTT; CDR3 protein: CASRKPDREGTDTQYF; J gene: TRBJ2-3; V gene: TRBV12-3/TRBV12-4; clone size: -; D gene: TRBD1
CDR3 DNA: TGTGCCTGGAGGGTGGCAAATACGCAGTATTTT; CDR3 protein: CAWRVANTQYF; J gene: TRBJ2-3; V gene: TRBV30; clone size: -; D gene: -
CDR3 DNA: TGTGCCACGAGTCCCGGGGGGGGGAGGGAGCAGTTCTTC; CDR3 protein: CATSPGGGREQFF; J gene: TRBJ2-1; V gene: TRBV24-1; clone size: -; D gene: TRBD2
CDR3 DNA: TGTGCCATCAGTGATCCCGGAGGGGGTATTGAGCAGTTCTTC; CDR3 protein: CAISDPGGGIEQFF; J gene: TRBJ2-1; V gene: TRBV10-3; clone size: -; D gene: -
CDR3 DNA: TGCAGTGCGCCAAACTACAATGAGCAGTTCTTC; CDR3 protein: CSAPNYNEQFF; J gene: TRBJ2-1; V gene: TRBV20-1; clone size: -; D gene: -
CDR3 DNA: TGTGCCAGCAGCCAATTGAGGTTGGATGAAAAACTGTTTTTT; CDR3 protein: CASSQLRLDEKLFF; J gene: TRBJ1-4; V gene: TRBV4-2; clone size: -; D gene: -
CDR3 DNA: TGTGCCAGCAGTGAGGGGCTGAACACTGAAGCTTTCTTT; CDR3 protein: CASSEGLNTEAFF; J gene: TRBJ1-1; V gene: TRBV12-3/TRBV12-4; clone size: -; D gene: -
CDR3 DNA: TGTGCCAGCAGCTCGGGGGTGAATGAGCAGTTCTTC; CDR3 protein: CASSSGVNEQFF; J gene: TRBJ2-1; V gene: TRBV12-3/TRBV12-4; clone size: -; D gene: -
CDR3 DNA: TGCGCCAGCAGCCAAGATCCCGTCGACAATGAGCAGTTCTTC; CDR3 protein: CASSQDPVDNEQFF; J gene: TRBJ2-1; V gene: TRBV4-3; clone size: -; D gene: -
CDR3 DNA: TGTGCCAGCAGTTTAGCGGGGGGCTCGACGAGCTCCTACAATGAGCAGTTCTTC; CDR3 protein: CASSLAGGSTSSYNEQFF; J gene: TRBJ2-1; V gene: TRBV12-3/TRBV12-4; clone size: -; D gene: -
CDR3 DNA: TGTGCCAGCAGTCCCCGGCGAAGCAACTCTGGGGCCAACGTCCTGACTTTC; CDR3 protein: CASSPRRSNSGANVLTF; J gene: TRBJ2-6; V gene: TRBV6-1; clone size: -; D gene: -
CDR3 DNA: TGCAGTGCCCTCCTAGAGACCCAGTACTTC; CDR3 protein: CSALLETQYF; J gene: TRBJ2-5; V gene: TRBV20-1; clone size: -; D gene: -
CDR3 DNA: TGTGCCAGCAGTGGCCGCGGTGATACGCAGTATTTT; CDR3 protein: CASSGRGDTQYF; J gene: TRBJ2-3; V gene: TRBV6-5; clone size: -; D gene: -
CDR3 DNA: TGTGCAATAAGTCCTGGGGCCAACGTCCTGACTTTC; CDR3 protein: CAISPGANVLTF; J gene: TRBJ2-6; V gene: TRBV19; clone size: -; D gene: -
CDR3 DNA: TGTGCCAGCTCACCGGGACAGCTACAAGAGACCCAGTACTTC; CDR3 protein: CASSPGQLQETQYF; J gene: TRBJ2-5; V gene: TRBV18; clone size: few; D gene: TRBD1
CDR3 DNA: TGTGCCAGCAGTCCAACCAGCAATCAGCCCCAGCATTTT; CDR3 protein: CASSPTSNQPQHF; J gene: TRBJ1-5; V gene: TRBV7-2; clone size: -; D gene: -
CDR3 DNA: TGTGCCAGTAGTTTCCGCGGGACAGGGGACTACGAGCAGTACTTC; CDR3 protein: CASSFRGTGDYEQYF; J gene: TRBJ2-7; V gene: TRBV19; clone size: -; D gene: TRBD1
CDR3 DNA: TGCAGCGTCGGCCCCAGGTACCAAGAGACCCAGTACTTC; CDR3 protein: CSVGPRYQETQYF; J gene: TRBJ2-5; V gene: TRBV29-1; clone size: -; D gene: -
CDR3 DNA: TGCAGTGCTAGAACCGTTAGTGGGGCCAACGTCCTGACTTTC; CDR3 protein: CSARTVSGANVLTF; J gene: TRBJ2-6; V gene: TRBV20-1; clone size: -; D gene: -
CDR3 DNA: TGCGCCAGCAGCTTGGTCGGTGAAGGGACCCAGTACTTC; CDR3 protein: CASSLVGEGTQYF; J gene: TRBJ2-5; V gene: TRBV5-1; clone size: -; D gene: -
CDR3 DNA: TGCGCCAGCAGCCCCTGGACGGGTCTCTCGCAGTATTTT; CDR3 protein: CASSPWTGLSQYF; J gene: TRBJ2-3; V gene: TRBV5-1; clone size: -; D gene: -
CDR3 DNA: TGTGCCAGCAGTTTTACCGGGAGGAATCAGCCCCAGCATTTT; CDR3 protein: CASSFTGRNQPQHF; J gene: TRBJ1-5; V gene: TRBV12-3/TRBV12-4; clone size: -; D gene: -
CDR3 DNA: TGCGCCAGCAATTCAGGTTGGGAGAACACTGAAGCTTTCTTT; CDR3 protein: CASNSGWENTEAFF; J gene: TRBJ1-1; V gene: TRBV5-1; clone size: -; D gene: -